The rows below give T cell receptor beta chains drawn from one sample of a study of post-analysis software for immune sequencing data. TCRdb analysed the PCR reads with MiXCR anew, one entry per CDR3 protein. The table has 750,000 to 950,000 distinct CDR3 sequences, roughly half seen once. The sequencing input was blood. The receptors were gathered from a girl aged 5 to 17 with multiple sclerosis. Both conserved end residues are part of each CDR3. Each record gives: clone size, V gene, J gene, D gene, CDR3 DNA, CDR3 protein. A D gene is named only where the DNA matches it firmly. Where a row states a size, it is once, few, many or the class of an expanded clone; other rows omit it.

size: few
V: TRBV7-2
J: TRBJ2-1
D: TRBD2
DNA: TGTGCCAGCAGCTTTACTAGCGGAAGGGGTGATGAGCAGTTCTTC
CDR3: CASSFTSGRGDEQFF

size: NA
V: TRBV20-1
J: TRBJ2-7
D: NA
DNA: TGCAGTGCCCCGGGACACCTCTACGAGCAGTACTTC
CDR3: CSAPGHLYEQYF

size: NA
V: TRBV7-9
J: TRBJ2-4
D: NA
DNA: TGTGCCAGCAGCTTAGTTCGACCCCCGGCCAAAAACATTCAGTACTTC
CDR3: CASSLVRPPAKNIQYF

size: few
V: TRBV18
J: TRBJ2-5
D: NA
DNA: TGTGCCAGCTCACCACCAACAAGGGAGACCCAGTACTTC
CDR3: CASSPPTRETQYF

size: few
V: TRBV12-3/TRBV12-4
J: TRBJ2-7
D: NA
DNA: TGTGCCAGCAGCTTTCTGGGCGGGACCTACGAGCAGTACTTC
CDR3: CASSFLGGTYEQYF

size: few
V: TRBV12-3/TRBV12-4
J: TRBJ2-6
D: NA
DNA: TGTGCCAGCACAGGGCGGACCTCTGGGGCCAACGTCCTGACTTTC
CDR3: CASTGRTSGANVLTF

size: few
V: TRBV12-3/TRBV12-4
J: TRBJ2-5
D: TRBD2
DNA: TGTGCCAGCAGTTACGGGGGGAGACAAGAGACCCAGTACTTC
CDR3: CASSYGGRQETQYF

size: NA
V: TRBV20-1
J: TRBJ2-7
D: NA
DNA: TGCAGTGCTAGAGGGGACCATCCCTACGAGCAGTACTTC
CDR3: CSARGDHPYEQYF

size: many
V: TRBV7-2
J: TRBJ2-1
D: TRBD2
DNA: TGTGCCAGCAGCCTTTCGGGGGGGAAGGGTGAGCAGTTCTTC
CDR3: CASSLSGGKGEQFF

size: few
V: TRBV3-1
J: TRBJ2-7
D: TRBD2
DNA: TGTGCCAGCAGCCGGTCCCGCGGGAGGGTTGACGAGCAGTACTTC
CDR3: CASSRSRGRVDEQYF

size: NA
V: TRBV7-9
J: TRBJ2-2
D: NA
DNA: TGTGCCAGCAGCCTGCCAGGGGCGGCGAACACCGGGGAGCTGTTTTTT
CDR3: CASSLPGAANTGELFF